This TCR beta chain was identified in a study of T-cell reconstitution after alpha-beta-depleted transplantation in children. Using unique molecular identifiers, the investigators prepared the TCRbeta library. TCRdb used MiXCR to reprocess the PCR reads, holding one entry per CDR3 protein. The sample lists approximately 88,000 distinct CDR3 sequences, more than 10% occurring once. This clonotype has a count of ten or more. This sample comprised PBMCs from the stem cell graft donor, obtained from the stem cell graft. The receptor comes from a human donor who donated a stem cell graft to a child with inherited bone marrow failure.

As DNA, the CDR3 is TGTGCCAGCAGAAACTACGAGCAGTACTTC. This codes for CASRNYEQYF. This chain uses TRBV6-5 with TRBJ2-7; D call uncertain. V was shortened by 6 bases and J by 3 bases, with 3 bases between the two germline ends. The V gene's germline CDR1 is MNHEY and CDR2 SVGAGI. The CDR3 has 10 residues.